A selection of T cell receptor beta chains follows, all from one sample in a study of T-cell memory formation after mild COVID-19. TCRdb called the 5' RACE reads again in MiXCR, with one record for every CDR3 protein. The sample holds under 550,000 distinct CDR3 sequences, roughly 20% seen once. Source material: PBMCs or a T cell subset sorted from them (not recorded which). The receptor source for this set is an adult woman who had mild COVID-19 (a few samples of this study predate the infection). Cell type and time point are not known. The CDR3 runs from the conserved cysteine through the conserved F or W. The order of the fields is CDR3 DNA, CDR3 protein, J gene, D gene, V gene, clone size. D genes are given only for firm matches. Some rows have no size entry. The others give once, few or many, or a class for an expanded clone.

TGTGCCAGCAGCAGTTCTAGATTCAGGCGGACTGAGCTAGCGGGAGGAGGCTCCTACAATGAGCAGTTCTTC,CASSSSRFRRTELAGGGSYNEQFF,TRBJ2-1,TRBD2,TRBV7-8,few
TGTGCCAGCAGCGCCAGGGGACAGGGATGGAGCTCTGGAAACACCATATATTTT,CASSARGQGWSSGNTIYF,TRBJ1-3,TRBD1,TRBV9,few
TGTGCCAGCAGCTTACCAGGGGCAACTAATGAAAAACTGTTTTTT,CASSLPGATNEKLFF,TRBJ1-4,-,TRBV7-9,many
TGTGCCAGCTCACCACAGGGACAGGGGGAGACCCAGTACTTC,CASSPQGQGETQYF,TRBJ2-5,TRBD1,TRBV18,-
TGCGCCAGCAGCCAAGATCCGACCAATGAGCAGTTCTTC,CASSQDPTNEQFF,TRBJ2-1,-,TRBV4-1,few
TGTGCCAGCAGGCAAGGCTCCTATAATTCACCCCTCCACTTT,CASRQGSYNSPLHF,TRBJ1-6,-,TRBV12-3/TRBV12-4,-
TGCGCCAGCAGCTTAACCCGCCGAGAGACCCAGTACTTC,CASSLTRRETQYF,TRBJ2-5,-,TRBV4-1,-
TGCGCCAGCAGCTTGGGGACCGACAATCAGCCCCAGCATTTT,CASSLGTDNQPQHF,TRBJ1-5,-,TRBV5-1,many
TGCGCCAGCAGCTTGGATCCGGGCGTAGCATACACCATATATTTT,CASSLDPGVAYTIYF,TRBJ1-3,-,TRBV5-1,-
TGTGCCAGCAGCGTAGGATGGGGAAGCCAGCGGTACGTTGAGCAGTTCTTC,CASSVGWGSQRYVEQFF,TRBJ2-1,-,TRBV9,few
TGCGCCAGCCATCTCGGGGGGGCGAGTAATTCACCCCTCCACTTT,CASHLGGASNSPLHF,TRBJ1-6,-,TRBV4-1,-
TGCGCCAGCCTCATTTTTAGGCAGGGGGTAAGCAATCAGCCCCAGCATTTT,CASLIFRQGVSNQPQHF,TRBJ1-5,TRBD1,TRBV5-1,-
TGTGCCAGCAGCCAAGGGAACAGCCTCTACGAGCAGTACTTC,CASSQGNSLYEQYF,TRBJ2-7,-,TRBV3-1,-
TGTGCCACCAGTGATAATGGACTGATCGGGACTAGCGGGAGGGCCGACTACAATGAGCAGTTCTTC,CATSDNGLIGTSGRADYNEQFF,TRBJ2-1,TRBD2,TRBV24-1,few
TGCAGCGGCAGGACTGTTGAGACCCAGTACTTC,CSGRTVETQYF,TRBJ2-5,-,TRBV29-1,-
TGTGCCAGTAGTATTGCCAGGCGCTATGGCTACACCTTC,CASSIARRYGYTF,TRBJ1-2,-,TRBV19,-